Included here is one T cell receptor beta chain sequence, with context. Its antigen is not identified. A read error may be the cause here, since a much bigger clone is one base away. This sample was taken from a study of breast tumors, draining lymph nodes, adjacent tissues. Study outcomes and limitations: Tumor repertoires ranked between lymph nodes and nontumor tissue in diversity, with V and J gene preferences. The data were judged consistent with most tumor T cells coming from lymph node and expanding in tumor.

TCRdb called the multiplex PCR reads again in MiXCR, with one record for every CDR3 protein. In the table there are about 180,000 distinct CDR3 sequences, roughly 35% of which are singletons. Samples came from axillary lymph nodes draining the breast cancer. This CDR3 contains 18 residues. Germline V gene data show CDR1 as SGHDN and CDR2 as FVKESK. The chain couples TRBV14 to TRBJ2-6; the D gene is possibly TRBD1 (6 bases). This sequence originates from a female donor with breast cancer. Some clones in this sample may be carry-over from other donors' samples. The sample taken for sequencing was axillary lymph node tissue. CDR3 coding DNA: TGTGCCAGCAGCCACCGGGACATGAGGGGCTCTGGGGCCGACGTCCTGACTTTC. It specifies CASSHRDMRGSGADVLTF.